A selection of T cell receptor beta chains follows, all from one sample in a study of CD8 T cells in Susac syndrome. Via MiXCR, TCRdb re-called the immunoSEQ multiplex PCR reads, giving one row per CDR3 protein. This sample carries about 400,000 distinct CDR3 sequences, more than 70% of them seen once, and the ten largest clones take roughly 0.11%. Sequenced: CD8+ T cells from PBMCs. These receptors were collected from a human donor with multiple sclerosis. Each CDR3 is given with its conserved first and last residue. The D gene is left open where the match is weak. The size of a clone is reported for some rows only, either as once, few or many, or as a class for expanded clones.

v_call	j_call	d_call	clone_size	cdr3_nt	cdr3_aa
TRBV13	TRBJ2-1	TRBD2	NA	TGTGCCAGCAGCTTCCTGACTAGCGGGACGGATGAGCAGTTCTTC	CASSFLTSGTDEQFF
TRBV4-1	TRBJ1-5	NA	NA	TGCGCCAGCAGCCAAGATCAGTTGGGGGGCAATCAGCCCCAGCATTTT	CASSQDQLGGNQPQHF
TRBV9	TRBJ1-2	NA	NA	TGTGCCAGCAGCGTAGGACGGCAGGGAGATAACTATGGCTACACCTTC	CASSVGRQGDNYGYTF
TRBV27	TRBJ1-5	TRBD1	NA	TGTGCCAGCAGTTGGGACAGTTACAATCAGCCCCAGCATTTT	CASSWDSYNQPQHF
TRBV27	TRBJ2-1	NA	NA	TGTGCCAGCAGTATCAACAGGGTCTACAATGAGCAGTTCTTC	CASSINRVYNEQFF
TRBV5-1	TRBJ2-1	TRBD2	NA	TGCGCCAGCAGCTTCCTAGCGGGGGGGCTCGATGAGCAGTTCTTC	CASSFLAGGLDEQFF
TRBV7-2	TRBJ2-1	TRBD2	NA	TGTGCCAGCAGCCCTTCGACTAGCTGGAATGAGCAGTTCTTC	CASSPSTSWNEQFF
TRBV6-5	TRBJ1-5	NA	once	TGTGCCAGCAGTTACTTAGCGGGTCAGCCCCAGCATTTT	CASSYLAGQPQHF
TRBV6-6	TRBJ2-2	TRBD1	NA	TGTGCCAGCTGCAGGGGGCCGTACACCGGGGAGCTGTTTTTT	CASCRGPYTGELFF
TRBV4-1	TRBJ1-2	NA	NA	TGCGCCAGCAGCCAAGGGGGGGGCTATGGCTACACCTTC	CASSQGGGYGYTF
TRBV27	TRBJ2-3	TRBD1	NA	TGTGCCAGCAAAGGCCCTCCGGACAGGGCAGCCGATACGCAGTATTTT	CASKGPPDRAADTQYF
TRBV12-3/TRBV12-4	TRBJ1-2	NA	NA	TGTGCCAGCAGTTTAAGTGGGGATGGCTACGCCTTC	CASSLSGDGYAF
TRBV4-1	TRBJ2-5	NA	NA	TGCGCCAGCAGCTCGGGACTGAATCAAGAGACCCAGTACTTC	CASSSGLNQETQYF
TRBV6-1	TRBJ2-1	NA	NA	TGTGCCAGCCCATCGGCAGGGATTCTCTATGAGCAGTTCTTC	CASPSAGILYEQFF
TRBV12-3/TRBV12-4	TRBJ1-2	NA	few	TGTGCCAGCAGTTTAACGGGGTCTGGCTACACCTTC	CASSLTGSGYTF
TRBV19	TRBJ2-1	TRBD2	NA	TGTGCCAGTAGTATCGCGGGGGGGCTCTACAATGAGCAGTTCTTC	CASSIAGGLYNEQFF
TRBV25-1	TRBJ2-1	TRBD1	once	TGTGCCAGCAGTGAATCACAGGGGCGGTTTTTC	CASSESQGRFF
TRBV3-1	TRBJ2-1	NA	NA	TGTGCCAGCAAATCGGACATCAACAATGAGCAGTTCTTC	CASKSDINNEQFF
TRBV30	TRBJ1-2	NA	NA	TGTGCCTGGAGATGGCCGACCCAAGGTGGCTACACCTTC	CAWRWPTQGGYTF
TRBV7-9	TRBJ2-1	TRBD2	NA	TGTGCCAGCAGCTGGATGGGGGGAGGGCCCTTGGACAATGAGCAGTTCTTC	CASSWMGGGPLDNEQFF
TRBV6-2/TRBV6-3	TRBJ2-7	NA	few	TGTGCCAGCAGTTATGACCGGGAGAGGAGTCTTATCGAGCAGTACTTC	CASSYDRERSLIEQYF
TRBV6-5	TRBJ2-3	TRBD2	NA	TGTGCCAGCGGCGCTAGCGGGAGTCTTAGTACGCAGTATTTT	CASGASGSLSTQYF
TRBV30	TRBJ2-2	TRBD2	NA	TGTGCCTGGAGTCACGGGACTAGCACCGGGGAGCTGTTTTTT	CAWSHGTSTGELFF
TRBV18	TRBJ2-7	TRBD2	NA	TGTGCCAGCTCACCAGGCGGCGGGGGGAGTGAATACGAGCAGTACTTC	CASSPGGGGSEYEQYF
TRBV2	TRBJ2-5	TRBD1	once	TGTGCCAGCGCTGCGACAGGGGTCCAAGAGACCCAGTACTTC	CASAATGVQETQYF
TRBV5-1	TRBJ2-7	TRBD2	NA	TGCGCCAGCAGCTGGAGCTCCCTAACAGGTCGCCTAGCGGGAGACTACTACGAGCAGTACTTC	CASSWSSLTGRLAGDYYEQYF
TRBV6-5	TRBJ2-7	TRBD2	NA	TGTGCCAGCAGTTACGGTAGCGGGGTTTCCTACGAGCAGTACTTC	CASSYGSGVSYEQYF
TRBV23-1	TRBJ2-7	TRBD1	once	TGCGCCAGCCCTCAAACCGCGGCCGGGACAGGCGGATACGAGCAGTACTTC	CASPQTAAGTGGYEQYF
TRBV2	TRBJ2-7	NA	NA	TGTGCCAGCAGCGAGGGGAATGCCTACGAGCAGTACTTC	CASSEGNAYEQYF
TRBV7-9	TRBJ1-3	NA	NA	TGTGCCAGTGGAGGGGTCTCTGAAAACACCATATATTTT	CASGGVSENTIYF
TRBV4-1	TRBJ2-1	TRBD2	NA	TGCGCCAGCAGCCAAGATTTAGCGGGGGGGAGGAATGAGCAGTTCTTC	CASSQDLAGGRNEQFF
TRBV27	TRBJ1-1	TRBD1	once	TGTGCCAGCAGTTTATCGGGACAGGGGTTTGTGAACACTGAAGCTTTCTTT	CASSLSGQGFVNTEAFF
TRBV11-2	TRBJ2-7	TRBD1	NA	TGTGCCAGCAGCTTCGGACAGGGAGAGTACGAGCAGTACTTC	CASSFGQGEYEQYF
TRBV4-1	TRBJ1-5	NA	NA	TGCGCCAGCAGCCAAGGGTTAAGGGGGGGAGGCAATCAGCCCCAGCATTTT	CASSQGLRGGGNQPQHF
TRBV4-1	TRBJ1-2	NA	NA	TGCGCCAGCAGCCAAGATATGGGCTACACCTTC	CASSQDMGYTF